This T cell receptor beta chain was captured in a study of blood T cell repertoires in COVID-19. On the study more broadly: Researchers got acute and convalescent COVID-19 samples from the United States, Italy and Spain. T cells, B-cell-depleted T cells, or PBMCs provided the cDNA or gDNA that served as material.

In the authors' workflow: Amplification of reference gene primers provided the estimated nucleated cell counts. Clones were sequenced by immunoSEQ multiplex PCR, and TCRdb holds only the in-frame ones, with some missing. V, J and clone size are taken as reported in that table, and D and trimming were inferred from the DNA itself. Here the sample spans a few hundred thousand clones, more than 75% being singletons. The CDR3 length is 16 residues. Trimming removed 2 bases at V and 5 bases at J, with 15 bases between. Germline V lookup: CDR1 MNHEY, CDR2 SMNVEV (reference sequence). The sequence came from a woman aged 50 to 60 who had recovered from COVID-19. The chain combines TRBV27 with TRBJ1-4; the D gene is possibly TRBD1 (6 bases). The sequencing sample was made of peripheral blood. The CDR3 bases are TGTGCCAGCAGTTTAAGGCAGGGGTCGATCAATGAAAAACTGTTTTTT. Its translation is CASSLRQGSINEKLFF. The whole variable domain, filled in from reference TRBV27 and TRBJ1-4, reads EAQVTQNPRYLITVTGKKLTVTCSQNMNHEYMSWYRQDPGLGLRQIYYSMNVEVTDKGDVPEGYKVSRKEKRNFPLILESPSPNQTSLYFCASSLRQGSINEKLFFGSGTQLSVL.